Shown below are 26 T cell receptor beta chains from a single sample sequenced in a study of blood T cells in healthy people across ages. PCR was performed a second time for about 7 to 12 cycles using a sample-barcoded 5' primer and a J-beta primer mix. TCRdb re-called the 5' RACE reads with MiXCR, one entry per CDR3 protein. The repertoire has roughly 1.7 million distinct CDR3 sequences, roughly 32% of them found once; the top ten carry about 11%. The specimen was blood. The receptors were gathered from a woman in her thirties in good health.

This clonotype has only a few counts. The V and J genes are TRBV12-3 or TRBV12-4 and TRBJ2-5; D remains unclear. The CDR3 has 14 amino acids. The V end lost 10 bases, the J end lost 8 bases, and 23 bases lay between the germline ends. The CDR3 DNA is TGTGCCATCCAAATGTCAACCCCCAAGAGAACCCAGTACTTC. This encodes CAIQMSTPKRTQYF.

This clonotype was counted at least ten times. The rearrangement uses TRBV10-3 and TRBJ2-7; D remains unclear. The CDR3 loop spans 11 amino acids. Germline V gene lookup returns CDR1 ENHRY and CDR2 SYGVKD. V gave up 4 bases and J gave up 4 bases, with 5 bases separating them. The CDR3 sequence: CAISAGYEQYF. The CDR3 nucleotides read TGTGCCATCAGTGCTGGGTACGAGCAGTACTTC.

This clonotype was counted a few times. This chain links TRBV13 with TRBJ2-5, with 9 bases that match TRBD1. This CDR3 is 16 amino acids long. CDR1 PRHDT and CDR2 FYEKMQ come from the germline V gene (reference sequence). V lost 4 bases to trimming and J lost 5 bases; unmatched junction nucleotides: 11. CDR3 protein: CASSSRDRDVRETQYF. CDR3 nucleotides: TGTGCCAGCAGCTCCCGGGACAGGGATGTTAGGGAGACCCAGTACTTC.

The chain combines TRBV6-2 or TRBV6-3 with TRBJ2-5; D is perhaps TRBD1 (5 bases). The DNA end is more similar to TRBJ2-7, so the J call may be wrong. Germline V gives CDR1 MNHEY, CDR2 SVGEGT. CDR3 length: 14 residues. The CDR3 DNA follows: TGTGCCAGCAGTCGTACTACAGGAACCTACGAGCAGTACTTC. Its translation: CASSRTTGTYEQYF.

This chain uses TRBV20-1 with TRBJ2-5, with TRBD1 as a possible D gene (5 bases). The CDR3 consists of 12 residues. Germline V CDR1 and CDR2: DFQATT, SNEGSKA (reference sequence). Trimming removed 8 bases at V and 2 bases at J, with 12 bases between. CDR3 in amino acids: CSTKTVQETQYF. The CDR3, as DNA: TGCAGTACCAAGACAGTGCAAGAGACCCAGTACTTC.

This clonotype was found a few times. A much larger clone lies one base from this, so it may be a read error. This chain connects TRBV4-1 to TRBJ1-2, with D tentatively TRBD1 (5 bases). The germline gives CDR1 MGHRA, CDR2 YSYEKL. The CDR3 has 15 amino acids. The V gene lost 0 bases and the J gene lost 7 bases, with 15 bases spanning the gap. As DNA, the CDR3 is TGCGCCAGCAGCCAAGATGGGCAGGGATTTTTTGGCTACACCTTC. It specifies CASSQDGQGFFGYTF.

The chain has TRBV7-9 and TRBJ2-1; 10 bases match TRBD2. CDR3 length equals 17 residues. Germline CDR1 reads SEHNR; CDR2 reads FQNEAQ (reference sequence). V dropped 5 bases and J dropped 7; count of bases not matched to a gene: 14. CDR3 residues: CASSPGRASGGDNEQFF. CDR3 DNA sequence: TGTGCCAGCAGCCCAGGTCGGGCTAGCGGGGGAGATAATGAGCAGTTCTTC.

With regard to this clonotype: This CDR3 fails to terminate in the conserved phenylalanine or tryptophan, so it likely reflects a read error. The limits of the CDR3 on the DNA are not certain, so only TCRdb's listed CDR3 is given. The chain combines TRBV12-3 or TRBV12-4 with TRBJ1-2; no DNA check was done on the table's D call, TRBD1. The CDR3 length equals 14 residues, ends included. This CDR3 is CASTTWGGNYGYTC.

CDR3 in amino acids: CATSDNRAREQYF. The CDR3 DNA follows: TGTGCCACCAGTGATAACAGGGCGCGCGAGCAGTACTTC. The genes are TRBV24-1 and TRBJ2-7; D perhaps matches TRBD1 (6 bases). This CDR3 comprises 13 residues. The V and J ends lost 3 bases and 6 bases respectively, with 11 bases between them. The germline V gene has CDR1 KGHDR and CDR2 SFDVKD.

This clonotype was recorded at least ten times. A junction boundary mismatches the germline segment, possibly from a read error. The chain carries TRBV4-1 and TRBJ2-3; maybe TRBD2 (6 bases). In germline, CDR1 is MGHRA, CDR2 YSYEKL. The CDR3 covers 13 residues. The DNA for the CDR3 is TGTGCCAGCAGCCAAGACGGAGGGGATACGCAGTATTTT. Translating it yields CASSQDGGDTQYF.

This clonotype was seen a few times. The chain employs TRBV20-1 and TRBJ2-7, with a tentative D call TRBD1 (7 bases). The V gene lost 6 bases and the J gene lost 2 bases, with 17 bases spanning the gap. Per the germline V gene, CDR1 is DFQATT and CDR2 is SNEGSKA (reference sequence). The length of the CDR3 is 14 residues. The CDR3: CSAPRGTEPYEQYF. The CDR3 bases are TGCAGTGCCCCACGGGGGACAGAACCCTACGAGCAGTACTTC.

J is TRBJ2-2 and V is TRBV9; D call uncertain. Germline assignment: CDR1 SGDLS and CDR2 YYNGEE. The CDR3 is 13 amino acids. V lost 0 bases and J 3 bases, leaving 3 bases between the germline ends. The CDR3 spells CASSVEHTGELFF. The CDR3, as DNA: TGTGCCAGCAGCGTAGAACACACCGGGGAGCTGTTTTTT.

A few counts support this clonotype. The chain couples TRBV6-5 to TRBJ2-7, with TRBD2 as a possible D gene (5 bases). The ends were cut back, 10 bases at V and 2 bases at J, with 12 bases in the middle. Germline lookup yields CDR1 MNHEY and CDR2 SVGAGI. The CDR3 sequence is 12 residues long. CDR3 in amino acids: CATAASPYEQYF. The CDR3 DNA reads as TGTGCCACAGCGGCCAGCCCCTACGAGCAGTACTTC.

The CDR3 loop is CASSLDSGSGRPQHF. CDR3 sequence (DNA): TGTGCCAGCAGCTTAGATTCGGGGTCAGGGAGGCCCCAGCATTTT. The V gene is TRBV11-2, the J gene TRBJ1-5, with D tentatively TRBD1 (5 bases). The CDR3 contains 15 residues. Per the germline V gene, CDR1 is SGHAT and CDR2 is FQNNGV. V was cut by 0 bases and J by 9 bases, with 15 bases left in between.

The chain links TRBV20-1 to TRBJ2-7; TRBD2 agrees at 7 bases. Germline CDR1 DFQATT, CDR2 SNEGSKA (reference sequence). The junction had 6 bases not matched to a gene; V was cut back by 6 bases and J by 7 bases. The CDR3 is 11 residues long. The CDR3 coding sequence is TGCAGTGCCGGAGCGGGGAGGGAGCAGTACTTC. Translated: CSAGAGREQYF.

This clonotype has a count of ten or more. V usage is TRBV7-9 and J usage is TRBJ2-3; D might be TRBD1 (5 bases). Germline V gene lookup returns CDR1 SEHNR and CDR2 FQNEAQ (reference sequence). The V gene lost 4 bases and the J gene lost 2 bases, with 13 bases spanning the gap. The CDR3 sequence is 15 residues long. The CDR3 protein is CASSSQGLSTDTQYF. The CDR3 region has the DNA TGTGCCAGCAGCTCCCAGGGCCTCTCCACAGATACGCAGTATTTT.

The gene calls are TRBV30 and TRBJ1-1; D uncertain. There are 13 residues in the CDR3. Trimming took 4 bases from V and 5 from J, leaving 14 bases between them. Germline assignment: CDR1 GTSNPN and CDR2 SVGIG (reference sequence). CDR3: CAWTLNGGTEAFF. CDR3 DNA: TGTGCCTGGACCCTCAATGGTGGGACTGAAGCTTTCTTT.

This clonotype was counted only a few times. The CDR3 nucleotides are TGTGCCAGCAGCTTAGACAGGGAATCTTGGCAGTACTTC. This sequence encodes CASSLDRESWQYF. The J gene is TRBJ2-4, the V gene TRBV7-9, with D possibly being TRBD1 (6 bases). The CDR3 has 13 residues. Germline values: CDR1 SEHNR, CDR2 FQNEAQ (reference sequence). V dropped 1 base and J dropped 13 bases, with 14 bases sitting between them.

There are a few counts of this clonotype. The V call is TRBV5-6, the J call TRBJ2-4; 9 bases are shared with TRBD1. Looked up from germline, CDR1 is SGHDT and CDR2 is YYEEEE. The trim removed 4 bases at V and 1 base at J, leaving 6 bases unmatched. This CDR3 has 16 amino acids. The CDR3 protein is CASSRTGDGAKNIQYF. The CDR3 DNA sequence: TGTGCCAGCAGCAGGACAGGGGACGGGGCCAAAAACATTCAGTACTTC. The entire variable domain, with the rest obtained from reference TRBV5-6 and TRBJ2-4, is as follows: DAGVTQSPTHLIKTRGQQVTLRCSPKSGHDTVSWYQQALGQGPQFIFQYYEEEERQRGNFPDRFSGHQFPNYSSELNVNALLLGDSALYLCASSRTGDGAKNIQYFGAGTRLSVL.

J is TRBJ2-7 and V is TRBV7-2; 10 bases match TRBD2. The CDR3 consists of 13 residues. Germline V gene data show CDR1 as SGHTA and CDR2 as FQGNSA. J gave up 7 bases and V 6 bases, and 6 bases lay outside the gene matches. The CDR3 region has the DNA TGTGCCAGCAGACCTCTAGCGGGGGTTGAGCAGTACTTC. This gives the protein CASRPLAGVEQYF.

This chain joins TRBV3-1 and TRBJ1-5; D is ambiguous. The CDR3 consists of 13 residues. With 3 bases removed from V and 5 bases from J, the gap between germline ends came to 8 bases. Germline V CDR1 and CDR2: LGHDT, YNNKEL (reference sequence). This CDR3 is CASSQARDQPQHF. In nucleotides, the CDR3 is TGTGCCAGCAGCCAGGCCCGCGATCAGCCCCAGCATTTT.

This clonotype was counted a few times. The chain recombines TRBV20-1 with TRBJ2-7; 7 nucleotides agree with TRBD1. V lost 6 bases, J lost 2 bases, and 7 bases stayed unmatched. This CDR3 is 13 amino acids long. In germline, CDR1 is DFQATT, CDR2 SNEGSKA (reference sequence). CDR3 in amino acids: CSATTGFTYEQYF. The DNA of the CDR3 is TGCAGTGCAACGACAGGGTTCACCTACGAGCAGTACTTC.

The J gene is TRBJ1-4, the V gene TRBV20-1, with D unresolved. Germline values: CDR1 DFQATT, CDR2 SNEGSKA (reference sequence). Trimming left V 0 bases short and J 4 bases short, with 12 bases between. There are 15 residues in the CDR3. CDR3 DNA: TGCAGTGCTAGAGATAGGCCAGTGGGTAATGAAAAACTGTTTTTT. It translates to CSARDRPVGNEKLFF.

The table lists this clonotype with a few counts. V is TRBV20-1 and J is TRBJ2-4; the D gene is possibly TRBD2 (6 bases). V was shortened by 3 bases and J by 0 bases, with 15 bases between the two germline ends. Germline assignment: CDR1 DFQATT and CDR2 SNEGSKA (reference sequence). This CDR3 spans 16 amino acids. CDR3 sequence reads: CSARGGGEAAKNIQYF. The DNA for the CDR3 is TGCAGTGCTAGGGGTGGAGGGGAGGCAGCCAAAAACATTCAGTACTTC.

This clonotype was observed a few times. This chain links TRBV20-1 with TRBJ2-7; D perhaps matches TRBD2 (6 bases). Germline loops: CDR1 DFQATT, CDR2 SNEGSKA (reference sequence). The CDR3 is 14 residues long. The V end lost 1 base, the J end lost 2 bases, and 12 bases lay between the germline ends. The CDR3 DNA follows: TGCAGTGCTAGAGTCGGGACTTCACCCTACGAGCAGTACTTC. It yields the protein CSARVGTSPYEQYF.

This clonotype has only a few counts. The chain employs TRBV12-3 or TRBV12-4 and TRBJ2-3; 9 bases align to TRBD2. The CDR3 runs to 14 residues. The ends lost 6 bases at V and 6 bases at J; junction bases unmatched: 7. In DNA, the CDR3 is TGTGCCAGCAGCCCTAGCGGGATGGTGGATACGCAGTATTTT. It specifies CASSPSGMVDTQYF.